Reported below is one T cell receptor (beta chain). Its target is unknown. The record originates from a study of cytomegalovirus exposure and HLA in healthy donors. In the PCR, 60 Vbeta and 13 Jbeta primers were used. This table comes from immunoSEQ multiplex PCR, and its TCRdb copy is limited to in-frame clones, with some not included. Seen in this sample are 100,000 to 150,000 clones; the ten most common clones hold about 1.4%. Study findings and constraints: It was only CMV serostatus that was available as immune exposure information. Productive status was seen about 90% or about 30% of the time for most TCR beta V segments in an earlier analysis. A later analysis found common viral pathogens apparently linked to several of the most significant clusters.

The V gene's germline CDR1 is SNHLY and CDR2 FYNNEI. Trimming stripped 6 bases from V and 4 bases from J, with 12 bases between. The CDR3 extends over 13 amino acids. The TCR was taken from a woman aged 40 to 50 in good health and CMV-seronegative. V usage is TRBV2 and J usage is TRBJ1-1; D is undetermined. The specimen sequenced was PBMCs. This CDR3 is CASSGPGGTEAFF. The CDR3 DNA is TGTGCCAGCAGCGGACCGGGAGGCACTGAAGCTTTCTTT. Full variable domain (rest looked up from reference TRBV2 and TRBJ1-1): EPEVTQTPSHQVTQMGQEVILRCVPISNHLYFYWYRQILGQKVEFLVSFYNNEISEKSEIFDDQFSVERPDGSNFTLKIRSTKLEDSAMYFCASSGPGGTEAFFGQGTRLTVV.